Given below is one T cell receptor (beta chain) in context. Profiling relied on immunoSEQ multiplex PCR, and the TCRdb table lists in-frame clones only, not all of them. The sample carries 69,000 or so clones, about 94% recorded once. The sample is drawn from a study of control samples from healthy donors and cancer patients. CDR3 length: 14 residues. Germline CDR1 reads WNHNN; CDR2 reads SYGVQD (reference sequence). Trimming took 3 bases from V and 1 from J, leaving 7 bases between them. The sequencing input was blood. The rearrangement uses TRBV10-1 and TRBJ1-3; weak D call: TRBD1 (5 bases). The TCR comes from a woman aged 25 to 39 in good health. The DNA of the CDR3 is TGCGCCAGCAGTGACCCAGGGTCTGGAAACACCATATATTTT. The encoded protein is CASSDPGSGNTIYF.